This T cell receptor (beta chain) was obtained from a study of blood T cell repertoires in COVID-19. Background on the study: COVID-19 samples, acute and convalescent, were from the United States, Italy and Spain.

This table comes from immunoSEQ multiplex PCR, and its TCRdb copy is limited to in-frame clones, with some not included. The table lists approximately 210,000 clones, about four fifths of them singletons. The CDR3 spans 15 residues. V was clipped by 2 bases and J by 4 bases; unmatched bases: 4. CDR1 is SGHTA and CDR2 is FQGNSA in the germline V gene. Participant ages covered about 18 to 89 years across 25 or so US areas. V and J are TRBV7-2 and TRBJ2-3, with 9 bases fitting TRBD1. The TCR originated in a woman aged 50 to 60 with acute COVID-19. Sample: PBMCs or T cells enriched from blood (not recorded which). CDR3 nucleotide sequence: TGTGCCAGCAGCTTAATGGGACAGGGCTCAGATACGCAGTATTTT. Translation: CASSLMGQGSDTQYF.